This T cell receptor beta chain is drawn from a study of shared clonotypes between healthy human individuals (dated by TCRdb to the early 2020s). Study-level background: The cohort included three men and a couple of women between 18 and 49 years of age. For each donor, CD4 naive and CD4 memory were each run on three plates, CD8 naive on two plates, and CD8 memory on one plate. The study deeply sequenced blood TCR repertoires of several healthy adults to estimate repertoire size and the extent of clonotype sharing between individuals. Libraries were prepared and TCR repertoires were sequenced by different laboratories using diverse techniques, in order to increase sequencing depth and limit assay-specific biases. Each donor's leukapheresis produced roughly between about 0.9 and 9.5 billion PBMCs.

Counted from cysteine to phenylalanine, this CDR3 has 14 amino acids. Kept here is only the CDR3 DNA, which spans 42 bases and is read in frame from base 1. CDR1 and CDR2, looked up from the germline V gene, are SGDLS and YYNGEE. The germline ends are 12 bases apart after V is trimmed by 0 bases and J by 6 bases. Using the deep immunoSEQ assay, TCR CDR3 regions were amplified from genomic DNA by multiplex PCR. Genomic DNA extracted from each cell subset was distributed evenly over all wells of several immunoSEQ 96-well plates, and each plate served as one replicate. Each replicate PCR for sorted subsets received around 200 ng genomic DNA, equal to roughly 30,000 T cell genomes. Purified libraries were quantified with a Qubit 3.0 fluorometer, sized on a Bioanalyzer 2100, and re-quantified with the KAPA Library Quantification kit. Each immunoSEQ 96-well plate was sequenced on its own single-read 150-cycle Illumina NextSeq 550 flow cell. In the source study's methods: Because the immunoSEQ output held only junctional sequences and lacked quality scores, the filtering could not match the filtering applied to full-length reads. To assign V/J genes and CDR3, sequences were annotated using PyIR, a Python wrapper for IgBLAST v1.9, with IMGT germline references. Reads were filtered out if the reads had weak V/J assignments (E-value above 1e-6), no CDR3, stop codons, out-of-frame junctions, or ambiguous translated residues. A V3J clonotype was defined by an identical inferred V gene, J gene, and CDR3 amino acid sequence. Percentage overlap between repertoires was computed as shared unique clonotypes divided by the size of the smaller repertoire. Three approaches were used to assess repertoire richness: RTK rarefaction, the Chao1 estimator, and Recon v2.1 estimates of unobserved clonotypes. For all TCRbeta clonotypes obtained by the gDNA method from several donors, generation probabilities were computed with OLGA. Drawn from immuneACCESS, this table holds only the in-frame rearrangements with V and J called that TCRdb kept. Clones are partly lost; checked studies trace under half to an unresolved V gene and leave the rest unexplained. V, J and clone size were drawn from that table, and D and trimming were deduced from the DNA. The sample records millions of clones, 80% to 95% of which are singletons. Approximately 0.4% of the sample belongs to the ten largest clones.

Donors were healthy HIV-negative adults with no recently reported acute infections or vaccinations. All donors were Caucasian adults living in Nashville, Tennessee, USA. Magnetic negative selection was used to enrich CD4+ T cells, after which naive cells were positively selected on CD45RA and the negative fraction became the memory subset. Blood was collected by leukapheresis, and PBMCs were isolated by Ficoll-Histopaque density gradient centrifugation and then cryopreserved in liquid nitrogen vapor phase. Purity and quantity of every magnetically sorted T cell population were checked by analytical flow cytometry. Each sorted fraction had its genomic DNA isolated and then quantified by UV absorbance on a Nanodrop 2000c. On the study overall, not on this receptor specifically: The genetic and exposure-history diversity represented was limited by the small number of donors. Based on pairwise subsampling, the degree of clonotype sharing among donors was expected to be affected by sequencing depth. Larger estimated clonotype richness was generally found for naive subsets than for memory subsets. Rarefaction of sorted-subset datasets indicated incomplete sequencing despite the large sequencing depth. Clonotypes shared by all four sorted-subset donors showed higher generation probabilities than non-shared clonotypes. Sampling was limited to blood, and TCR repertoires in tissue likely differ from TCR repertoires in blood. Across several donors, about 4.5% of naive CD4, approximately 3.6% of naive CD8, roughly 2.3% of memory CD4, and over 0.35% of memory CD8 clonotypes were shared.

Turning to this clone: The clone's antigen remains unknown. Base qualities were left out, and no much larger clone turns up one base away.

This chain joins TRBV9 to TRBJ1-2; the D gene cannot be named for sure. This sequence originates from a man aged 18 to 30 in good health. Some clones in this sample may be carry-over from other donors' samples. Input material: naive CD4+ T cells from PBMCs. Explained via the paper, the cell subset or site label denotes: CD45RA+ positively selected. CDR3 reads: CASSVAVGRDGYTF. In nucleotide form, the sequence is TGTGCCAGCAGCGTAGCTGTCGGACGCGATGGCTACACCTTC.